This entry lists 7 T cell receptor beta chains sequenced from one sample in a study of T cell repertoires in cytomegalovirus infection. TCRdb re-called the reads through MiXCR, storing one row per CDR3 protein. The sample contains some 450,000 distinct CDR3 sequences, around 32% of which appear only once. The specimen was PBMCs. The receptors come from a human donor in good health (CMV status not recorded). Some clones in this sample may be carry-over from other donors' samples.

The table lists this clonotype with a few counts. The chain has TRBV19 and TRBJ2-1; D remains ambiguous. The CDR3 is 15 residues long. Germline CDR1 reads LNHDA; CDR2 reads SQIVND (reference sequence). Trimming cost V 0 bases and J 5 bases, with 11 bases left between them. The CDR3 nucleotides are TGTGCCAGTAGTATAGAGGCAGTAAGCCACAATGAGCAGTTCTTC. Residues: CASSIEAVSHNEQFF.

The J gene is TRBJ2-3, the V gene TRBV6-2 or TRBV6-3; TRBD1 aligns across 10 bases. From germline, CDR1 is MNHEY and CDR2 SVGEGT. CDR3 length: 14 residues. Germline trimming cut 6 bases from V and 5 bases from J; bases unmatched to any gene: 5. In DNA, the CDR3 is TGTGCCAGCAGCCAGACAGGGGGCGTAGATACGCAGTATTTT. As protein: CASSQTGGVDTQYF.

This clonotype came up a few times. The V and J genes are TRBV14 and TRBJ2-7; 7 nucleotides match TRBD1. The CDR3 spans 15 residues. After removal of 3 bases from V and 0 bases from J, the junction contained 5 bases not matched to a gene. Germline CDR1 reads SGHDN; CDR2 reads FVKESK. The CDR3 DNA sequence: TGTGCCAGCAGCCATGGGGGACAGAACTCCTACGAGCAGTACTTC. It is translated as CASSHGGQNSYEQYF.

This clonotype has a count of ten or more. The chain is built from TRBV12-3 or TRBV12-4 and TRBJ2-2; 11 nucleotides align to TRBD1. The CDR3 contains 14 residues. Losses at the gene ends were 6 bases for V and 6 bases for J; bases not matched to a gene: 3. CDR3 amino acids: CASRGQGEPGELFF. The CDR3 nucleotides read TGTGCCAGCAGGGGACAGGGGGAACCCGGGGAGCTGTTTTTT.

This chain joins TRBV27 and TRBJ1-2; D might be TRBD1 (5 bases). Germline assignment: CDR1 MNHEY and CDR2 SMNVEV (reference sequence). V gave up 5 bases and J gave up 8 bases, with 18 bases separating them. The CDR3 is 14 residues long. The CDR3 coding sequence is TGTGCCAGCAGTCCTACACGGGACGGCCCGGGCTACACCTTC. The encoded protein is CASSPTRDGPGYTF.

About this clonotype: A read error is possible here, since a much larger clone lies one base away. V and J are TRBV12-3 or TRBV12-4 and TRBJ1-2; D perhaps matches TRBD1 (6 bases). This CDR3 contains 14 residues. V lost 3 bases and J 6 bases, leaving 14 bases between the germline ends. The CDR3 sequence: CASSFQGWGDGYTF. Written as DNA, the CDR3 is TGTGCCAGCAGTTTCCAGGGGTGGGGGGATGGCTACACCTTC.

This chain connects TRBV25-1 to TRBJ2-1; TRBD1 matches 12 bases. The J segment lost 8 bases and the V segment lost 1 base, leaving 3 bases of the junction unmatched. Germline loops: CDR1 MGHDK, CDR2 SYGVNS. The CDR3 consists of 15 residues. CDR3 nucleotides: TGTGCCAGCAGTGAATCAGGGACAGGGGGCCATGAGCAGTTCTTC. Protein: CASSESGTGGHEQFF.